This TCR beta chain was captured by sequencing in a study of chemoradiotherapy in HPV16-positive cancers (dated by TCRdb to the early 2020s). At the level of the whole study: Using functional T-cell assays on cells from a couple of HPV16-positive patients, the researchers defined candidate HPV-specific T-cell clones and common TCR motifs. The study asked whether T-cell immunity to the HPV oncoproteins E6 and E7 changes during chemoradiotherapy and whether this immunity affects survival. TCR repertoires from some 90 patients with HPV-related cancers were then used to track the candidate HPV-specific TCRs and motifs. Overall study results and their limits: The functional definition of HPV-specific T cells came from only two HPV16-positive patients, and the survival association was reported for HPV16-positive patients. In HPV16-positive patients, expansion of HPV-responsive T cells during chemoradiotherapy was associated with improved recurrence-free survival. Expansion of candidate HPV-specific clones and E7-related TCR motifs was observed in the tumor microenvironment during treatment, whereas no such expansion was observed for non-HPV-specific T cells.

About this clone: Its target antigen remains unknown. Within one base of it there is no much larger clone, and no base qualities were kept.

Reading from cysteine to phenylalanine, the CDR3 counts 15 amino acids. Only CDR3 DNA is held: 45 bases, read in frame from base 1. V and J are trimmed by 10 bases and 3 bases, and the gene matches miss 6 bases of the junction. From a lookup of the germline V gene (reference sequence), CDR1 and CDR2 are LNHDA and SQIVND. Preparation of the library involved the immunoSEQ multiplex PCR assay. TCRdb stores this immuneACCESS table with in-frame sequences only. Part of the clones is absent; in the studies checked, under half of the shortfall reflects unresolved V genes, and no reason is known for the rest. The sample profile shows fewer than 25,000 clones; just under 95% of them were found once. 15% to 20% of the sample rests with the top ten. Repertoires were sampled repeatedly over the course of chemoradiotherapy so that clonal expansion in the tumor microenvironment could be followed.

Source: blood, taken from a patient who underwent chemoradiotherapy. The V and J genes are TRBV19 and TRBJ2-3; TRBD2 agrees with 14 junctional bases. This sequence was found in a human donor with HPV-associated anogenital cancer. In nucleotides, the sequence is TGTGCCACTAAGGGACTAGCGGGAGAAACAGATACGCAGTATTTT. Its translation is CATKGLAGETDTQYF.